This T cell receptor beta chain was identified in a study of monozygotic twins with inflammatory bowel disease. For each CDR3 protein, TCRdb gives one entry from its re-call of the 5' RACE reads, without DNA. The table gives under 150,000 distinct CDR3 sequences; the top ten clones make up under 2.5% of it. From germline, CDR1 is SGHTA and CDR2 FQGNSA. The CDR3 runs to 13 residues. The clonotype originates from a human donor with ulcerative colitis or Crohn's disease, or a healthy co-twin of an affected twin (not recorded which). The V gene is TRBV7-2, the J gene TRBJ2-5. Sequenced input: blood. CDR3: CASSLVVQETQYF.